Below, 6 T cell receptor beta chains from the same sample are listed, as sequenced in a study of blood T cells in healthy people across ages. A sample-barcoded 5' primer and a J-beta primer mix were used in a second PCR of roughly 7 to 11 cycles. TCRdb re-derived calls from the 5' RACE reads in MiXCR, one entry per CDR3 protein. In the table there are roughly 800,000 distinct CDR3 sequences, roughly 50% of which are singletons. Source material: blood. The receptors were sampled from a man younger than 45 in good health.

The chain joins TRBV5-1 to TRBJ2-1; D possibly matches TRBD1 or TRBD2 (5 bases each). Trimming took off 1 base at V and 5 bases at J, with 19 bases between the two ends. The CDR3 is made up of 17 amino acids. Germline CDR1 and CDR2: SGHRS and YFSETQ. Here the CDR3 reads CASSLWGNPATNNEQFF. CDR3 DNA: TGCGCCAGCAGCTTGTGGGGGAACCCGGCGACGAACAATGAGCAGTTCTTC.

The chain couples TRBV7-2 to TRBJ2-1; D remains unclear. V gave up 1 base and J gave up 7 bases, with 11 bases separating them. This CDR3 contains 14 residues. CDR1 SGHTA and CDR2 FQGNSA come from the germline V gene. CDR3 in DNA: TGTGCCAGCAGCTTAGTTGGGGTTCGAAATGAGCAGTTCTTC. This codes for CASSLVGVRNEQFF. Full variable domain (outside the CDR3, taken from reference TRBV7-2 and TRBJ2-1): GAGVSQSPSNKVTEKGKDVELRCDPISGHTALYWYRQSLGQGLEFLIYFQGNSAPDKSGLPSDRFSAERTGGSVSTLTIQRTQQEDSAVYLCASSLVGVRNEQFFGPGTRLTVL.

The CDR3 protein is CAWMALGKTQYF. The DNA of the CDR3 is TGTGCCTGGATGGCTCTGGGAAAGACCCAGTACTTC. The chain is built from TRBV30 and TRBJ2-4; unclear D gene. TRBJ2-5 matches the DNA end more closely, so the J call is doubtful. This CDR3 has 12 residues. Germline V gene sequence: CDR1 GTSNPN, CDR2 SVGIG (reference sequence).

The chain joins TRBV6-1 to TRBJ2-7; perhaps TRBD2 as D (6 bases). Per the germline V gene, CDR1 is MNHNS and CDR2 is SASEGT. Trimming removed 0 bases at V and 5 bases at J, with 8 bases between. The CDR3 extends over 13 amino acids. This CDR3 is CASSEAGGNEQYF. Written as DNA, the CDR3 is TGTGCCAGCAGTGAAGCCGGGGGAAACGAGCAGTACTTC.

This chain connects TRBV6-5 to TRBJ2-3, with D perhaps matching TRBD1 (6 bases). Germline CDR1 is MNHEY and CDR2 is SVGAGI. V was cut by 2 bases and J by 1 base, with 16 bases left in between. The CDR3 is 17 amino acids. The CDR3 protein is CASSYPTGSQGTDTQYF. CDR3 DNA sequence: TGTGCCAGCAGTTACCCCACAGGGAGCCAGGGCACAGATACGCAGTATTTT.

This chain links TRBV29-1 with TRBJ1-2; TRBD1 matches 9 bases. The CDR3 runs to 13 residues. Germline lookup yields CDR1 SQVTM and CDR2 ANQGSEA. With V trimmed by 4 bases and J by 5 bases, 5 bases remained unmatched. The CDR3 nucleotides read TGCAGCGTTGCTCACGACAGGGGGTATGGCTACACCTTC. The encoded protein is CSVAHDRGYGYTF.